The T cell receptor (beta chain) described here comes from a study of shared clonotypes between healthy human individuals. General study findings and limits: Specimens sampled were limited to blood, with tissue repertoires likely differing.

Assay: immunoSEQ multiplex PCR; the TCRdb copy retains only in-frame clones and omits some. The profile covers some 2,500,000 clones, with about 90% appearing a single time and 0.37% taken by the ten largest. This clone came up once. Antigen: not known. Germline V gives CDR1 SGHTA, CDR2 FQGNSA. Unmatched junction bases numbered 7, after V lost 4 bases and J lost 3 bases. The CDR3 extends over 16 amino acids. Both subsets, CD45RA+ naive and CD45RA-negative memory, were split from the CD4+ cells. The sequence was collected from a man aged 18 to 35 in good health. Some clones in this sample may be carry-over from other donors' samples. Source material: naive CD4+ T cells from PBMCs. Subset indicated: CD45RA+ positively selected. The chain recombines TRBV7-2 with TRBJ2-3; 10 bases fit TRBD2. The CDR3 nucleotides are TGTGCCAGCAGCTCGTCTAGCGGGAGAGGGACAGATACGCAGTATTTT. Encoded protein: CASSSSSGRGTDTQYF.